This T cell receptor beta chain was profiled in a study of T cells in Graves' hyperthyroidism and ophthalmopathy. Regarding the study as a whole: Blood also held most thyroid clonotypes expanded beyond 0.001.

This clonotype occurred many times. What it binds is unknown. The V gene's germline CDR1 is SNHLY and CDR2 FYNNEI. The CDR3 length is 11 residues. V was trimmed by 5 bases and J by 4 bases, leaving 5 bases between them. Amplified TCR beta CDR3 regions came from RNA transcripts. A set of HTBI primers served as the primers for a first-round RT-PCR of the TCR CDR3. TCRdb processed the multiplex PCR reads anew with MiXCR; each CDR3 protein has one entry. There are 400,000 to 500,000 distinct CDR3 sequences in the sample; around 13% occur only once, and approximately 5.8% lies in the top ten. The V call is TRBV2, the J call TRBJ1-1; no clear D gene. This clonotype was sampled from a woman between 18 and 30 years old with Graves' hyperthyroidism. Sample: blood. In DNA form, the CDR3 reads TGTGCCAGCAGTCTATCCACTGAAGCTTTCTTT. It specifies CASSLSTEAFF.